Following are 7 T cell receptor beta chains from one sample sequenced in a study of blood T cell repertoires in COVID-19. This table comes from immunoSEQ multiplex PCR, and its TCRdb copy is limited to in-frame clones, with some not included. The sample shows 310,000 or so clones, nearly 90% of them seen only once. Sequenced sample: PBMCs or T cells enriched from blood (not recorded which). These receptors were obtained from a woman between 18 and 29 years old with acute COVID-19.

V and J are TRBV28 and TRBJ1-1; TRBD1 aligns across 9 bases. Germline CDR1 MDHEN, CDR2 SYDVKM. V dropped 0 bases and J dropped 4; count of bases not matched to a gene: 0. The CDR3 covers 14 residues. The CDR3 DNA is TGTGCCAGCAGTTTATGGGACAGGGGCACTGAAGCTTTCTTT. Translating it yields CASSLWDRGTEAFF.

The chain joins TRBV10-3 to TRBJ2-1; D might be TRBD1 (6 bases). With 5 bases removed from V and 5 bases from J, the gap between germline ends came to 7 bases. Per germline, CDR1 ENHRY and CDR2 SYGVKD. This CDR3 is 12 amino acids long. CDR3 coding DNA: TGTGCCATCAGTCCAGGGGACAATGAGCAGTTCTTC. Translated, it gives CAISPGDNEQFF.

This sequence joins TRBV11-2 and TRBJ1-2; 7 bases match TRBD1. With V trimmed by 1 base and J by 3 bases, 2 bases remained unmatched. CDR3 size: 14 residues. CDR1 is SGHAT, CDR2 FQNNGV, per germline. The CDR3 sequence: CASSLGQGYYGYTF. Here the CDR3 DNA reads TGTGCCAGCAGCTTAGGACAGGGCTACTATGGCTACACCTTC. The variable domain in full, completed from reference TRBV11-2 and TRBJ1-2, reads EAGVAQSPRYKIIEKRQSVAFWCNPISGHATLYWYQQILGQGPKLLIQFQNNGVVDDSQLPKDRFSAERLKGVDSTLKIQPAKLEDSAVYLCASSLGQGYYGYTFGSGTRLTVV.

The gene calls are TRBV5-6 and TRBJ2-1; no definite D call. Trimming stripped 7 bases from V and 8 bases from J, with 13 bases between. The CDR3 runs to 12 residues. Germline lookup yields CDR1 SGHDT and CDR2 YYEEEE. CDR3 nucleotides: TGTGCCAGCTCTCAAGAGGCGGATGAGCAGTTCTTC. As protein: CASSQEADEQFF.

The chain has TRBV7-9 and TRBJ1-2, with 9 bases aligning to TRBD1. CDR1 and CDR2 (germline): SEHNR, FQNEAQ (reference sequence). Trimming cost V 2 bases and J 2 bases; bases outside gene matches: 12. This CDR3 spans 18 amino acids. CDR3 in DNA: TGTGCCAGCAGCTTAACTGGAGGGGGACAGGGCCTAAACTATGGCTACACCTTC. It codes for CASSLTGGGQGLNYGYTF.

The rearrangement links TRBV28 to TRBJ2-7, with D possibly TRBD1 on 5 matching bases. The CDR3 is made up of 13 amino acids. V lost 3 bases to trimming and J lost 2 bases, with 8 bases between them. From germline, CDR1 is MDHEN and CDR2 SYDVKM. CDR3: CASSFTRAYEQYF. The CDR3 nucleotides read TGTGCCAGCAGTTTCACCAGGGCCTACGAGCAGTACTTC.

V gene TRBV9 combines with J gene TRBJ2-3, with 9 bases fitting TRBD2. This CDR3 contains 14 residues. Per the germline V gene, CDR1 is SGDLS and CDR2 is YYNGEE. V shed 7 bases and J 5 bases; nucleotides not matched to a gene: 8. The CDR3 loop is CASGREGLGDTQYF. CDR3 nucleotide sequence: TGTGCCAGCGGGCGGGAGGGCCTGGGAGATACGCAGTATTTT.